This T cell receptor (beta chain) originates from a study of Ad26.COV2.S vaccination and SARS-CoV-2 variants (dated by TCRdb to about 2021). Regarding the research as a whole: Sequencing of the TCRbeta repertoire served to evaluate the specificity and breadth of SARS-CoV-2-reactive T cell receptors following Ad26.COV2.S vaccination. A total of 32 samples were included in the TCR-sequenced set, comprising around 19 Ad26.COV2.S vaccine recipients, 5 placebo recipients and 8 SARS-CoV-2 convalescent individuals. Findings and caveats that apply to the study as a whole: According to the authors, total T cell responses may have been underestimated by the TCR breadth and depth analyses. Vaccine and placebo recipients had comparable non-spike TCR breadth, which fits with the vaccine containing only spike. Substantial breadth of spike-specific CD8+ and CD4+ T cell responses was reported after vaccination. Compared with placebo recipients, Ad26.COV2.S recipients showed higher spike-specific TCR breadth (P = 0.0014).

The immunoSEQ Assay was the method used to sequence TCRbeta CDR3 regions. After extraction, genomic DNA underwent amplification by bias-controlled multiplex PCR, followed by high-throughput sequencing. Per the original workflow: To quantify the absolute abundance of every unique TCRbeta CDR3 region, sequences were collapsed and filtered. T cell fraction was estimated by normalizing TCRbeta template counts to usable DNA, which was measured by amplifying reference genes present in all nucleated cells. Repertoire TCRs were annotated as SARS-CoV-2-specific by exact matching of V gene, CDR3 amino acid sequence and J gene to a known reactive TCR set. The reference SARS-CoV-2 TCR set was derived from MIRA and filtered for enrichment in COVID-19-positive ImmuneCODE repertoires, a step that removed public or cross-reactive TCRs. Using the MIRA antigens, annotated TCRs were further analysed by specific ORF or by position within an ORF. Breadth was defined as the number of annotated unique rearrangements divided by the total number of unique productive rearrangements, and depth was defined as the summed frequency of the annotated unique rearrangements. TCR breadth was compared between groups using two-sided Wilcoxon rank-sum tests. TCRdb obtained this table from immuneACCESS and retained in-frame rearrangements with V and J assigned. These tables miss some clones; where compared with another copy, unresolved V genes account for less than half of the shortfall, and the remainder is unexplained. That table gives V, J and clone size, and the DNA gave D and trimming. This sample lists more than 150,000 clones; around 85% were detected once. The top ten hold 5.9% of the sample.

As concerns this clone: The antigen it recognizes is unknown. Base quality data are lacking; no much larger clone is found one base away.

This specimen's time point label, per the study, means: individuals recovered from natural SARS-CoV-2 infection. Trimming leaves V shorter by 7 bases and J shorter by 0 bases, with the junction holding 20 bases beyond the gene matches. Taken from the germline V gene, the CDR1 and CDR2 loops are MDHEN and SYDVKM. The CDR3 measures 19 amino acids from cysteine to phenylalanine. The kept DNA is CDR3 alone, 57 bases in frame from the first base. This sample comprised peripheral blood, obtained after recovery from COVID-19. The rearranged segments are TRBV28 and TRBJ1-2, and 7 bases in between align with TRBD1. This sequence originates from a human donor who had recovered from COVID-19. The nucleotides are TGTGCCAGCACCCCCCCGGGAGGGACAGTATTAGAAGCTAACTATGGCTACACCTTC. This codes for CASTPPGGTVLEANYGYTF.